This note documents a single T cell receptor (beta chain) sequence. No antigen is known for it. Losses at the gene ends were 4 bases for V and 9 bases for J; bases not matched to a gene: 9. This CDR3 has 15 residues. Germline CDR1 reads MNHEY; CDR2 reads SVGEGT. This sample was taken from a study of Ad26.COV2.S vaccination and SARS-CoV-2 variants. Study observations and caveats: Non-spike TCR breadth did not differ much between vaccine and placebo recipients. Placebo recipients had lower spike-specific TCR breadth than vaccine recipients.

Sequencing was performed with immunoSEQ multiplex PCR; in TCRdb, only in-frame clones are kept and a portion is missing. The sample contains approximately 400,000 clones, about 91% of which appear only once. This chain connects TRBV6-2 or TRBV6-3 to TRBJ1-5; 10 bases fit TRBD1. This receptor was taken from a human donor who had recovered from COVID-19. This material consisted of peripheral blood, taken after recovery from COVID-19. CDR3 nucleotides: TGTGCCAGCAGTTCGACAGGGGGCATGAGAACGCCCCAGCATTTT. Protein sequence: CASSSTGGMRTPQHF.